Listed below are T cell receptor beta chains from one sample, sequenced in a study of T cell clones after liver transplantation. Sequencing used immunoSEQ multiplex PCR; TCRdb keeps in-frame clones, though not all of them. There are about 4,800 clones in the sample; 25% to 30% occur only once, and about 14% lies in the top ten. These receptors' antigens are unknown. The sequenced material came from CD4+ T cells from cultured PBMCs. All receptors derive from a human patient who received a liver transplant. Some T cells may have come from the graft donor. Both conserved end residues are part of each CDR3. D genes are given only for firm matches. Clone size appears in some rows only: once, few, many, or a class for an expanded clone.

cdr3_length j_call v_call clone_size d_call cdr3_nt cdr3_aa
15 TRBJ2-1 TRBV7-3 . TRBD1 TGTGCCAGCAGCCCAGCCTTGGACAGGGGGGGTGAGCAGTTCTTC CASSPALDRGGEQFF
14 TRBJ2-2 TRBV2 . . TGTGCCAGCATTGCGGGACCGAACACCGGGGAGCTGTTTTTT CASIAGPNTGELFF
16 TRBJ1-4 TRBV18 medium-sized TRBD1 TGTGCCAGCTCACCAATCGCGAGACAGGGAAATGAAAAACTGTTTTTT CASSPIARQGNEKLFF
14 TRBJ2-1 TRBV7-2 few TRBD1 TGTGCCAGCAAATCGGGACAGGGGTTCGATGAGCAGTTCTTC CASKSGQGFDEQFF
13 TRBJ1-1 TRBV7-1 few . TGTGCCAGCAGCTTAGCCCCGAACACTGAAGCTTTCTTT CASSLAPNTEAFF
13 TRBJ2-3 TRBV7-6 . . TGTGCCAGGGGACGGGAGCTTGAAGATACGCAGTATTTT CARGRELEDTQYF
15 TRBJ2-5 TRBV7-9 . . TGTGCCAGCAGCCCCATTACACAGTACCAAGAGACCCAGTACTTC CASSPITQYQETQYF
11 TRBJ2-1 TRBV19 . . TGTGCCAGTAGTATGAATTATGAGCAGTTCTTC CASSMNYEQFF
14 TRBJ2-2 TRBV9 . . TGTGCCAGCAGCCCAAGCGGCGGCACCGGGGAGCTGTTTTTT CASSPSGGTGELFF
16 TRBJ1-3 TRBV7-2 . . TGTGCCAGCAGCCCTGCTGCCCCCGGCTCTGGAAACACCATATATTTT CASSPAAPGSGNTIYF
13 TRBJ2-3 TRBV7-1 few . TGTGCCAGCAGCTTAATCCACACAGATACGCAGTATTTT CASSLIHTDTQYF
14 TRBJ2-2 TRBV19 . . TGTGCCAGTAGTGTTATTAGCGGATACGGGGAGCTGTTTTTT CASSVISGYGELFF
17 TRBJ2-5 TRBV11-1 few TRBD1 TGTGCCAGCAGCTTAACTGGGACAGGGGGGCCCCAAGAGACCCAGTACTTC CASSLTGTGGPQETQYF
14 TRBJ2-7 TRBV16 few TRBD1 TGTGCCAGCAGTCTCATGAGGACAGGGGGCGAGCAGTACTTC CASSLMRTGGEQYF
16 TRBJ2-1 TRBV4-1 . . TGTGCCAGCAGCCAAGGCCCCAGTACCTCCTACAATGAGCAGTTCTTC CASSQGPSTSYNEQFF
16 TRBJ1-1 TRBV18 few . TGTGCCAGCTCACTTGCGGTGGGGTCATCGGGCACTGAAGCTTTCTTT CASSLAVGSSGTEAFF
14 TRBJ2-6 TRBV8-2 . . TGTGGCAATAAGATACAAAGTCGGGCCAACGTCCTGACTTTC CGNKIQSRANVLTF
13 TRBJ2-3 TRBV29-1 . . TGCAGCGTTGAAGGTCAGGTTTCGAATACGCAGTATTTT CSVEGQVSNTQYF
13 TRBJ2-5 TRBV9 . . TGTGCCAGCAGCTTGCGGGGCCAAGAGACCCAGTACTTC CASSLRGQETQYF
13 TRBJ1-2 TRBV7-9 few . TGTGCCAGCAGCTTAAGCCAGGGTGGGGGCTACACCTTC CASSLSQGGGYTF
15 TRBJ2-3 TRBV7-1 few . TGTGCCAGCAGCTTCTTAAGCAGAGTCACAGATACGCAGTATTTT CASSFLSRVTDTQYF
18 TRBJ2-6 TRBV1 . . TGCACCAGCAGGCGAGAACGTTTGTGCACAAATCGGGCCAACGTCCTGACTTTC CTSRRERLCTNRANVLTF
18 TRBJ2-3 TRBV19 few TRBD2 TGTGCCAGTAGTGCCCTTTTGAAACTAGCGGGAGGGTCAAATACGCAGTATTTT CASSALLKLAGGSNTQYF
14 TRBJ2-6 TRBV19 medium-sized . TGTGCCAGCACTGACAGGTCCGGGGCCAACGTCCTGACTTTC CASTDRSGANVLTF
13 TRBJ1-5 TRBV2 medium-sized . TGTGCCAGCAGTGAAGGGCGGCCCCAGCCCCAGCATTTT CASSEGRPQPQHF
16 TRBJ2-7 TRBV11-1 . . TGTGCCAGCAGCGTAGTGGTCGGGACCGCTCCCTACGAGCAGTACTTC CASSVVVGTAPYEQYF
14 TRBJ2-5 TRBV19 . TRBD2 TGTGCCAGTAGCCCCCTAGCGGGTTTAGAGACCCAGTACTTC CASSPLAGLETQYF
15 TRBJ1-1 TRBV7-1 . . TGTGCCAGCAGCTTAATGGGCGGTGACAACACTGAAGCTTTCTTT CASSLMGGDNTEAFF
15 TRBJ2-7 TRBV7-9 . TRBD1 TGTGCCAGCAGCCGAGGGGACAGCCAGTACTACGAGCAGTACTTC CASSRGDSQYYEQYF
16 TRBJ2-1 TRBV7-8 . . TGTGCCAGCAGCCTGCCGACTAGGTATTCCTACAATGAGCAGTTCTTC CASSLPTRYSYNEQFF
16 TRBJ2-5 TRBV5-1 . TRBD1 TGCGCCAGCAGCTTGGAGGGGGACAGGGGGAAAGAGACCCAGTACTTC CASSLEGDRGKETQYF
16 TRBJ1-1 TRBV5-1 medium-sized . TGCGCCAGCAGCTATGGACCCAGGGATCCGCACACTGAAGCTTTCTTT CASSYGPRDPHTEAFF
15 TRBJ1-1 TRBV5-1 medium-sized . TGCGCCAGCAGCTTGGGACGCCTGGGGATCACTGAAGCTTTCTTT CASSLGRLGITEAFF
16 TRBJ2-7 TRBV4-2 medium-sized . TGTGCCAGCAGCCAAGACTTCGGTCTAAGCTCCTACGAGCAGTACTTC CASSQDFGLSSYEQYF
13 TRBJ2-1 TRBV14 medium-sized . TGTGCCAGCAGCTCCCAACAGGGAAGTGAGCAGTTCTTC CASSSQQGSEQFF
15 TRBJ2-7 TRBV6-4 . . TGTGCCAGCAGCCCGACATGGGGGGCCGCCTACGAGCAGTACTTC CASSPTWGAAYEQYF
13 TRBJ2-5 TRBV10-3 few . TGTGCCATCAGCCCTCGGGGACAAGAGACCCAGTACTTC CAISPRGQETQYF
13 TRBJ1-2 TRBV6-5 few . TGTGCCAGCAGTGAACAGATTAACTATGGCTACACCTTC CASSEQINYGYTF
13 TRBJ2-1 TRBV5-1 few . TGCGCCAGCAGCTTGGTCAGGGAAAATGAGCAGTTCTTC CASSLVRENEQFF
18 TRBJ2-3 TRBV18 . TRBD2 TGTGCCAGCTCACCATTGGCCCTAGCGGGAGGAAGCACAGATACGCAGTATTTT CASSPLALAGGSTDTQYF
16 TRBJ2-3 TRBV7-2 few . TGTGCCAGCAGCTTATTAGGGATTGGGGTCGCAGATACGCAGTATTTT CASSLLGIGVADTQYF
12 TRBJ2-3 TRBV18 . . TGTGCCAGCTCACTCCAAACAGATACGCAGTATTTT CASSLQTDTQYF
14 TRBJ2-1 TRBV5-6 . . TGTGCCAGCAGCTTGGTTGTGGGGGCAACTGAGCAGTTCTTC CASSLVVGATEQFF
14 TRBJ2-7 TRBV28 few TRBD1 TGTGCCAGCATACGACAGGGAAGCTCCTACGAGCAGTACTTC CASIRQGSSYEQYF
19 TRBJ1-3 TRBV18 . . TGTGCCAGCTCACCTGCCCGGGCCACGATACAAAGCTCTGGAAACACCATATATTTT CASSPARATIQSSGNTIYF
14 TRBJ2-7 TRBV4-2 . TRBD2 TGTGCCAGCAGCGCGGGCCCGGGACTAGCGGGAGGGCGGTTC CASSAGPGLAGGRF
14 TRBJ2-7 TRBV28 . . TGTGCCAGCATCCAGGACGGTGTCTCCTACGAGCAGTACTTC CASIQDGVSYEQYF
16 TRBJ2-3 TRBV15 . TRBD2 TGTGCCACCAGCATTCCCCTCCTAGCGGGGGCGGGTACGCAGTATTTT CATSIPLLAGAGTQYF
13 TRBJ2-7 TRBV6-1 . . TGTGCCAGCAGCACCGCCGGACTCTACGAGCAGTACTTC CASSTAGLYEQYF
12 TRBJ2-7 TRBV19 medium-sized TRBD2 TGTGCCAGTAGTTCCCCGGGAGGCGAGCAGTACTTC CASSSPGGEQYF
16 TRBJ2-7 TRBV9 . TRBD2 TGTGCCAGCAGCCCCGGACTAGCGGGCCTAGGGTACGAGCAGCACTTC CASSPGLAGLGYEQHF
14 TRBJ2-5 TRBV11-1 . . TGTGCCAGCAAGCCAGGGGAATACCAAGAGACCCAGTACTTC CASKPGEYQETQYF
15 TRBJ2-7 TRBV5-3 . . TGTGCCAGCAGCCAAGCCGATAAGTCGGACTACGAGCAGTACTTC CASSQADKSDYEQYF
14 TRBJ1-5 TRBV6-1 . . TGTGCCAGCAGTGAAGCGCGGGGAGCACAGCCCCAGCATTTT CASSEARGAQPQHF
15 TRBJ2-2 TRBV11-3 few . TGTGCCAGCAGCCCCTCCTGGCTAGTCAGCGGGGAGCTGTTTTTT CASSPSWLVSGELFF
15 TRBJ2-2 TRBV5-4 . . TGTGCCAGCAGCCCGTACGGGGGGAACACCGGGGAGCTGTTTTTT CASSPYGGNTGELFF
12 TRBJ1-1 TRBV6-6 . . TGTGCCAGCAGTTCCTGGAACACTGAAGCTTTCTTT CASSSWNTEAFF
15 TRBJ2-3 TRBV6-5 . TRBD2 TGTGCCAGCAGCAGGACTAGCGGGAGGGGAGATACGCAGTATTTT CASSRTSGRGDTQYF
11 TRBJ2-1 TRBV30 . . TGTGCCACCCTCGCAGTCAATGAGCAGTTCTTC CATLAVNEQFF
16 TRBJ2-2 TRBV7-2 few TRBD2 TGTGCCAGCAGCCCCCCGACTAGCGGCCCCACCGGGGAGCTGTTTTTT CASSPPTSGPTGELFF